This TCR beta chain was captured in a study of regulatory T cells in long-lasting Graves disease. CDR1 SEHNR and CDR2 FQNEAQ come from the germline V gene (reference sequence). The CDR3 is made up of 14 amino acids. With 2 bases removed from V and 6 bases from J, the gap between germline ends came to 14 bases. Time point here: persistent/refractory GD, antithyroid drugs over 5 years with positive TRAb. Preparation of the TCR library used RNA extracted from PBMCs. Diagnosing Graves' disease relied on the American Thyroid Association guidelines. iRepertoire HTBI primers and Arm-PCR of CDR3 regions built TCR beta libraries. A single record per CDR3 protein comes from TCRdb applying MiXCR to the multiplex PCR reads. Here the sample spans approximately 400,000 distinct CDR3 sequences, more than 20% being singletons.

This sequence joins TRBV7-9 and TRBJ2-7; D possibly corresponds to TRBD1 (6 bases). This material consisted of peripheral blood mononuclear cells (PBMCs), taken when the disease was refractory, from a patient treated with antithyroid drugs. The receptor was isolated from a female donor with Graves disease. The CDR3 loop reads CASSLREDSAEQYF. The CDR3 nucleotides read TGTGCCAGCAGCTTAAGAGAGGACAGCGCCGAGCAGTACTTC.